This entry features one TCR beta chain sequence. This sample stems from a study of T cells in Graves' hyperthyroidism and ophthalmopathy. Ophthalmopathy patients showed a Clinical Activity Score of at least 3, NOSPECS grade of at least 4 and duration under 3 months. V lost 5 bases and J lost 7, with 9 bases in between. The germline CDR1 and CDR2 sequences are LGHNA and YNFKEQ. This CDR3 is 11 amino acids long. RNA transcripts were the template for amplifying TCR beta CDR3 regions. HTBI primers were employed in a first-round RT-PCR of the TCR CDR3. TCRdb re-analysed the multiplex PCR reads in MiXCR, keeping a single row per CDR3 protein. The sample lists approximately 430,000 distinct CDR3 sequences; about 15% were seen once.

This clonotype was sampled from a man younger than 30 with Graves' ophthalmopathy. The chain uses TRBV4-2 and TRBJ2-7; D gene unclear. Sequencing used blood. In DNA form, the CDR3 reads TGTGCCAGCAGCAGTACCCTGGAGCAGTACTTC. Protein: CASSSTLEQYF.